This entry describes one TCR beta chain. As a fraction of the sample, this clonotype is large (0.1 to 1%). The antigen this receptor binds is unknown. No much larger clone is present one base from it, and per-base qualities are unavailable. The sample comes from a study of glioma-infiltrating T cells (dated by TCRdb to between 2015 and 2016). Some background on the complete study: TCR alpha- and beta-chain repertoires were sequenced from glioma tissue, non-neoplastic brain tissue and matched peripheral blood mononuclear cells. To measure how far tissue and blood T-cell populations diverged, each tissue-infiltrating repertoire was compared against the peripheral blood repertoire of the same patient. Three low-grade glioma patients, several primary glioblastoma patients, and three non-glioma patients who contributed non-neoplastic brain tissue made up the paired cohort.

TCR alpha and beta CDR3 regions were amplified with the iRepertoire nested amplicon-rescue multiplex PCR (arm-PCR) platform from RNA. One-step reverse transcription and amplification used about 90-450 ng of tissue mRNA or PBMC total RNA as input. After bead purification, a secondary multiplex PCR added Illumina adapters, and libraries were gel-purified between 200 and 400 bp. Internal 6-nucleotide barcodes were carried by the libraries and were used for demultiplexing. The libraries were sequenced on an Illumina MiSeq using 2x220 or 2x250 nucleotide paired-end reads. The original methods were these. FLASH 1.2.11 was used to merge paired reads, and BWA-MEM then aligned the reads to the GRCh37 human genome before TRA and TRB reads were extracted. For V and J assignment, an IMGT-derived reference of cassette sequences and CDR3 motifs that included pseudogenes was used. Three-frame translation of reads was performed, and productive CDR3s were defined as those with a C...FGXG motif and no stop codons. Clonotypes were defined as unique combinations of V-J cassette pair and CDR3 amino acid sequence. Hamming distance filtering was applied to reads, with thresholds set by the sequence error rate of each sample in mapped regions. TCRdb reworked the public reads: Q25 trimming with fastp, MiXCR clone assembly, productive beta chains retained. Each entry merges the rows of one CDR3 protein and shows their most common DNA and genes. These V and J calls originate from TCRdb's pipeline instead of the authors' own analysis. A total of fewer than 3,500 distinct CDR3 sequences appear in this sample, roughly a third of them only once. The ten largest clones take up 6.5% to 8% of the sample.

The germline V gene (reference sequence) yields DFQATT for CDR1 and SNEGSKA for CDR2. The CDR3 has 13 amino acids, counting the end cysteine and phenylalanine. Just the 39-base CDR3 DNA is kept, in frame starting at base 1. V is cut by 4 bases and J by 2 bases, and the space between the germline ends is 12 bases. The paper's findings and limits, for the study overall: Group comparisons rested on small numbers: three non-neoplastic, three low-grade glioma and several glioblastoma patients. Only a very small number of CDR3 sequences turned up in both tissue and blood, a result put down to high CDR3 diversity combined with limited sampling. VJ-independent divergence between tissue and blood was lower than expected in non-neoplastic patients but higher than expected in all gliomas, particularly low-grade gliomas.

The chain is made from TRBV20-1 and TRBJ2-7; the D region is possibly TRBD1 or TRBD2, each matching across 5 bases. This TCR was sampled from a human donor with low-grade glioma or glioblastoma, undergoing nonglioma brain surgery, or in good health (not recorded which). Material: glioma tissue, nonneoplastic brain tissue, or PBMCs (not recorded which). This receptor carries the CDR3 CSATGTNPYEQYF. The DNA sequence is TGCAGTGCTACAGGGACGAATCCCTACGAGCAGTACTTC.